This T cell receptor beta chain was obtained from a study of blood T cells in healthy people across ages. It was with a sample-barcoded 5' primer and a J-beta primer mix that a second PCR of about 7 to 12 cycles was run. MiXCR was run by TCRdb on the 5' RACE reads, yielding one entry per CDR3 protein. In the table there are roughly 700,000 distinct CDR3 sequences, roughly 25% of which are singletons. Ranging in age from about 6 to 100, the donors were healthy Caucasian individuals from Russia. Per sample, at least 5.5 micrograms of total RNA were extracted. The CDR3 length is 15 residues. In germline, CDR1 is SGHDN, CDR2 FVKESK. A further study also used this sample, focusing on T cells of mothers and their children. From that second work: Donation was provided by three healthy Caucasian mothers along with their six children. Mothers gave over 8.5 million TCR beta CDR3 reads each, and children 2.5 million to 3 million each.

Source material: blood. This sequence was found in a boy aged 5 to 17 in good health. The chain carries TRBV14 and TRBJ2-5; 7 positions agree with TRBD2. The J call could be wrong; TRBJ2-1 is a better fit for the DNA end. For the CDR3, the DNA is TGTGCCAGCAGCCAATTGTCCGGGGGGTACAATGAGCAGTTCTTC. It is translated as CASSQLSGGYNEQFF.